Below, 22 T cell receptor beta chains from the same sample are listed, as sequenced in a study of memory CD4+ T cells and cytomegalovirus serostatus. Some clones are missing from TCRdb's copy, which holds only in-frame ones; the method was immunoSEQ multiplex PCR. The data hold 56,000 or so clones, with about 81% observed a single time. Single viable CD3+CD4+CD8-CD45RO+ cells were sorted as the memory CD4+ T cells. What was sequenced was memory CD4+ T cells from blood. These receptors were collected from an adult in good health and CMV-seronegative.

V gene TRBV11-3 combines with J gene TRBJ2-6; TRBD1 matches at 9 bases. CDR3 length: 19 amino acids. The junction had 18 bases not matched to a gene; V was cut back by 8 bases and J by 4 bases. Germline V gene lookup returns CDR1 SGHNT and CDR2 YENEEA. The CDR3 bases are TGTGCCAGCCCCAAGACGGGACAGGGAAGGTCTCCGGGGGCCAACGTCCTGACTTTC. Amino acids: CASPKTGQGRSPGANVLTF.

The chain combines TRBV4-2 with TRBJ2-3; TRBD1 is a possible D gene (5 bases). Germline V gene lookup returns CDR1 LGHNA and CDR2 YNFKEQ. The CDR3 consists of 15 residues. With 1 base removed from V and 4 bases from J, the gap between germline ends came to 12 bases. This chain's CDR3 is CASSQGRWGPDTQYF. Here the CDR3 DNA reads TGTGCCAGCAGCCAAGGCAGATGGGGCCCAGATACGCAGTATTTT.

This clone has just one count. The gene calls are TRBV10-3 and TRBJ2-3; 12 bases map to TRBD2. Germline V gene sequence: CDR1 ENHRY, CDR2 SYGVKD. With V trimmed by 0 bases and J by 0 bases, 4 bases remained unmatched. The CDR3 covers 18 residues. The CDR3 nucleotides are TGTGCCATCAGTGAGTCTTGGGGACTAGCGGGTAGCACAGATACGCAGTATTTT. Its translation: CAISESWGLAGSTDTQYF.

V is TRBV28 and J is TRBJ2-4; the D call may be TRBD1 or TRBD2 (5 bases each). CDR1 is MDHEN and CDR2 is SYDVKM in the germline V gene. There are 14 residues in the CDR3. Trimming pared 5 bases from V and 1 base from J, leaving 9 bases between. CDR3 amino acids: CASSTGTAKNIQYF. DNA for the CDR3: TGTGCCAGCAGTACGGGGACGGCCAAAAACATTCAGTACTTC.

The V and J genes are TRBV7-9 and TRBJ1-5, with a weak D call TRBD1 (5 bases). The length of the CDR3 is 14 residues. The germline CDR1 and CDR2 sequences are SEHNR and FQNEAQ (reference sequence). The V end was cut by 5 bases, the J end by 1 base, with 9 bases between. The CDR3 DNA is TGTGCCAGCAGCCGGGACGGGAGCAATCAGCCCCAGCATTTT. It encodes CASSRDGSNQPQHF.

Note on this clone: This same CDR3 is encoded by further DNA sequences in the sample. The chain is built from TRBV11-3 and TRBJ2-5; no clear D gene. CDR3 length: 14 residues. V was shortened by 3 bases and J by 1 base, with 9 bases between the two germline ends. The germline gives CDR1 SGHNT, CDR2 YENEEA. CDR3 sequence reads: CASSFPGPQETQYF. The CDR3 DNA reads TGTGCCAGCAGCTTCCCCGGGCCCCAAGAGACCCAGTACTTC.

This clone was counted a single time. This chain uses TRBV4-3 with TRBJ2-2, with D perhaps matching TRBD2 (7 bases). Germline V gives CDR1 LGHNA, CDR2 YSLEER. The CDR3 totals 17 residues. Between the trimmed V and J ends, which lost 3 bases and 5 bases, there was a span of 19 bases. The CDR3 protein is CASSQTWGGGGTGELFF. The DNA of the CDR3 is TGCGCCAGCAGCCAGACATGGGGAGGGGGAGGAACCGGGGAGCTGTTTTTT.

The chain is built from TRBV6-6 and TRBJ2-7; D is perhaps TRBD1 (6 bases). CDR1 is MNHNY and CDR2 is SVGAGI in the germline V gene (reference sequence). Trimming took off 0 bases at V and 7 bases at J, with 16 bases between the two ends. The CDR3 is 15 amino acids. The DNA for the CDR3 is TGTGCCAGCAGTTACTCGGGCAGCTCCCAGGGGGAGCAGTACTTC. This translates into CASSYSGSSQGEQYF.

The CDR3: CASSQGWREQFF. Written as DNA, the CDR3 is TGCGCCAGCAGCCAAGGGTGGAGGGAGCAGTTCTTC. J is TRBJ2-1 and V is TRBV4-3; perhaps TRBD2 as D (5 bases). The CDR3 is 12 amino acids. V lost 1 base and J 10 bases, leaving 8 bases between the germline ends. Germline values: CDR1 LGHNA, CDR2 YSLEER.

The chain uses TRBV9 and TRBJ1-1; D unclear. The CDR3 sequence is 15 residues long. The V gene's germline CDR1 is SGDLS and CDR2 YYNGEE. Trimming left V 1 base short and J 2 bases short, with 12 bases between. In DNA form, the CDR3 reads TGTGCCAGCAGCGTAAACCCTACAGCTAACACTGAAGCTTTCTTT. Its protein is CASSVNPTANTEAFF.

This clone was seen once. The CDR3 sequence: CASSISEDRGRNQPQHF. CDR3 DNA: TGTGCCAGTAGTATAAGCGAGGACAGGGGGCGAAATCAGCCCCAGCATTTT. This sequence joins TRBV19 and TRBJ1-5, with TRBD1 matching 11 bases. The CDR3 loop spans 17 amino acids. The germline CDR1 and CDR2 sequences are LNHDA and SQIVND (reference sequence). The V gene end was trimmed by 2 bases and the J gene end by 4 bases; junction bases not matched to a gene: 7.

The chain carries TRBV4-2 and TRBJ2-3; D uncertain. Trimming pared 7 bases from V and 0 bases from J, leaving 11 bases between. CDR3 size: 14 residues. Germline assignment: CDR1 LGHNA and CDR2 YNFKEQ. This CDR3 reads CASKEGKSTDTQYF. The CDR3 DNA reads TGTGCCAGCAAGGAAGGGAAGAGCACAGATACGCAGTATTTT.

The chain uses TRBV5-4 and TRBJ1-4; 8 bases are a match to TRBD1. The CDR3 covers 16 residues. V was pared by 0 bases and J by 9 bases, with 10 bases of the junction left unmatched. CDR1 is SGHNT and CDR2 is YYREEE in the germline V gene (reference sequence). In nucleotides, the CDR3 is TGTGCCAGCAGCTTGGCCCCGACAGGGGATCAAAAAAAACTGTTTTTT. Translation gives CASSLAPTGDQKKLFF.

The rearrangement links TRBV5-5 to TRBJ2-2; maybe TRBD2 (5 bases). Per germline, CDR1 SGHKS and CDR2 YYEKEE (reference sequence). This CDR3 contains 16 residues. V dropped 9 bases and J dropped 4 bases, with 22 bases sitting between them. The CDR3 bases are TGTGCCAACACCGGCCGGGGAGAGATAGGCACCGGGGAGCTGTTTTTT. This translates into CANTGRGEIGTGELFF.

This chain joins TRBV4-2 and TRBJ2-1, with D possibly being TRBD1 or TRBD2 (6 bases each). Trimming took 1 base from V and 3 from J, leaving 13 bases between them. The CDR3 spans 16 residues. Germline V gene sequence: CDR1 LGHNA, CDR2 YNFKEQ. CDR3 in amino acids: CASSQVTGDNYNEQFF. Here the CDR3 DNA reads TGTGCCAGCAGCCAAGTGACGGGGGACAACTACAATGAGCAGTTCTTC.

V is TRBV6-6 and J is TRBJ1-6; D is perhaps TRBD1 (6 bases). From germline, CDR1 is MNHNY and CDR2 SVGAGI (reference sequence). V lost 6 bases and J 10 bases, leaving 19 bases between the germline ends. The CDR3 runs to 15 residues. The CDR3 loop is CASSPAQGVRSPLHF. CDR3 coding DNA: TGTGCCAGCAGCCCCGCACAGGGTGTAAGGTCACCCCTCCACTTT.

This rearrangement joins TRBV11-1 to TRBJ2-7; the D call may be TRBD1 or TRBD2 (5 bases each). V was trimmed by 3 bases and J by 0 bases, leaving 18 bases between them. Germline V gene data show CDR1 as SGHAT and CDR2 as FQDESV (reference sequence). This CDR3 is built from 17 residues. Written as DNA, the CDR3 is TGTGCCAGCAGCTTTTTCACCCCGGGACGGAGCTCCTACGAGCAGTACTTC. This translates into CASSFFTPGRSSYEQYF.

This chain uses TRBV5-4 with TRBJ2-2, with 8 bases fitting TRBD1. Germline CDR1 SGHNT, CDR2 YYREEE (reference sequence). The CDR3 consists of 16 residues. Trimming cost V 0 bases and J 4 bases; bases outside gene matches: 5. Here the CDR3 reads CASSLAGGAATGELFF. CDR3 nucleotide sequence: TGTGCCAGCAGCTTGGCAGGGGGCGCGGCCACCGGGGAGCTGTTTTTT. The full variable domain, in which reference TRBV5-4 and TRBJ2-2 provide the parts outside the CDR3, is ETGVTQSPTHLIKTRGQQVTLRCSSQSGHNTVSWYQQALGQGPQFIFQYYREEENGRGNFPPRFSGLQFPNYSSELNVNALELDDSALYLCASSLAGGAATGELFFGEGSRLTVL.

DNA for the CDR3: TGTGCCAGCAGCTTAGGGAGTAGCTCCTACAATGAGCAGTTCTTC. Translating it yields CASSLGSSSYNEQFF. This chain joins TRBV7-9 and TRBJ2-1, with D hard to call. This CDR3 is 15 amino acids long. Per the germline V gene, CDR1 is SEHNR and CDR2 is FQNEAQ (reference sequence). Trimming cost V 1 base and J 0 bases, with 7 bases left between them.

Only a few counts were recorded for this clone. V is TRBV28 and J is TRBJ1-2; 7 nucleotides agree with TRBD1. Per germline, CDR1 MDHEN and CDR2 SYDVKM. This CDR3 region has 13 residues. The ends lost 6 bases at V and 5 bases at J; junction bases unmatched: 6. The CDR3, as DNA: TGTGCCAGCAGGCTGACAGGGCCGTATGGCTACACCTTC. Its protein is CASRLTGPYGYTF.

The chain combines TRBV19 with TRBJ2-7; no firm D call. V was shortened by 7 bases and J by 0 bases, with 7 bases between the two germline ends. The CDR3 spans 12 residues. Germline V gives CDR1 LNHDA, CDR2 SQIVND (reference sequence). As DNA, the CDR3 is TGTGCCAGTACCCGTCCCTCCTACGAGCAGTACTTC. Translation gives CASTRPSYEQYF.

J is TRBJ2-7 and V is TRBV28, with no clear D. V was trimmed by 3 bases and J by 5 bases, leaving 14 bases between them. Germline CDR1 is MDHEN and CDR2 is SYDVKM. The CDR3 length is 14 residues. The CDR3 loop reads CASSFPSPRHEQYF. The CDR3 nucleotides read TGTGCCAGCAGTTTCCCCTCACCCCGCCACGAGCAGTACTTC.